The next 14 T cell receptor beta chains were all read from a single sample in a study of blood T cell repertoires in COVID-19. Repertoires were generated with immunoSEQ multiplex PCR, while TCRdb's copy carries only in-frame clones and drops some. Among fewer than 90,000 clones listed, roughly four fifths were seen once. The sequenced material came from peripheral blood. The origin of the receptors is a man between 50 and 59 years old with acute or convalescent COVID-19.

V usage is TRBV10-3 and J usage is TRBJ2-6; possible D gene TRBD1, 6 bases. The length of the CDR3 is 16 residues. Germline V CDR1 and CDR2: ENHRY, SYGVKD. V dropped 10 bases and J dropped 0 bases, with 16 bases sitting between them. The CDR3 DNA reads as TGTGCCACTGTACAGGGCCCTTACTCTGGGGCCAACGTCCTGACTTTC. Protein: CATVQGPYSGANVLTF.

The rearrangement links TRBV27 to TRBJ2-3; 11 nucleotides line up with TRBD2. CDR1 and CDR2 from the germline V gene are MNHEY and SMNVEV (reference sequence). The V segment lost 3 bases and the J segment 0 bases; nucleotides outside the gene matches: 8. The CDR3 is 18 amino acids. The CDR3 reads CASSFGVAGGPSTDTQYF. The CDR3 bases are TGTGCCAGCAGTTTCGGGGTAGCGGGAGGGCCGAGCACAGATACGCAGTATTTT.

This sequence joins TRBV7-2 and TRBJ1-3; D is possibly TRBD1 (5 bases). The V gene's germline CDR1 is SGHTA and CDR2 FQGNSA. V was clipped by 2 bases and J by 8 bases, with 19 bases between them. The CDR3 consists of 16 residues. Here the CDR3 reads CASSLRSGVRGDTIYF. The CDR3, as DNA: TGTGCCAGCAGCTTACGATCGGGAGTTAGGGGAGACACCATATATTTT.

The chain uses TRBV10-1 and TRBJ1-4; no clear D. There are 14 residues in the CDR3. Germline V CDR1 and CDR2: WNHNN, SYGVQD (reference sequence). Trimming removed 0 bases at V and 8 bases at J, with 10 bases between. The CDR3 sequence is CASSESIRGEKLFF. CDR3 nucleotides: TGCGCCAGCAGTGAGTCGATTAGAGGGGAAAAACTGTTTTTT.

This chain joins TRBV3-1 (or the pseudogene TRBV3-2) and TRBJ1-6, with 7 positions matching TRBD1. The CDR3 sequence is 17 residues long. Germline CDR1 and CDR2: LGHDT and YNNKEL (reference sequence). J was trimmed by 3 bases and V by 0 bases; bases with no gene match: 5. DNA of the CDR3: TGTGCCAGCAGCCAAGAGGGACAGTACCGCTATAATTCACCCCTCCACTTT. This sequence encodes CASSQEGQYRYNSPLHF.

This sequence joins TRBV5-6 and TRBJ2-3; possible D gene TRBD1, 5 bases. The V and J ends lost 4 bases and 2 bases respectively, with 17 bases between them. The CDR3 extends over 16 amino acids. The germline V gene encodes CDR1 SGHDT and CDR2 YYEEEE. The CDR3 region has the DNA TGTGCCAGCAGCGAGAATACAGGACGGGCCACAGATACGCAGTATTTT. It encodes CASSENTGRATDTQYF.

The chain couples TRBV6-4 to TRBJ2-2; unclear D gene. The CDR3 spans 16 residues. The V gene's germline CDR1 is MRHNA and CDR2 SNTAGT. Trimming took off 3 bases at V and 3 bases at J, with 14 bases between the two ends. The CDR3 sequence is CASSELSFPDTGELFF. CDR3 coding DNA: TGTGCCAGCAGTGAGTTAAGCTTTCCGGACACCGGGGAGCTGTTTTTT.

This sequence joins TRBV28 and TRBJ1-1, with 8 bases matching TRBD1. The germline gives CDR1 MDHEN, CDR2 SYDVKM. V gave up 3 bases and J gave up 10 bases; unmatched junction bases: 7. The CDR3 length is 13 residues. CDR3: CASSLFAGTGAFF. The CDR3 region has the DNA TGTGCCAGCAGTTTGTTCGCCGGGACAGGAGCTTTCTTT.

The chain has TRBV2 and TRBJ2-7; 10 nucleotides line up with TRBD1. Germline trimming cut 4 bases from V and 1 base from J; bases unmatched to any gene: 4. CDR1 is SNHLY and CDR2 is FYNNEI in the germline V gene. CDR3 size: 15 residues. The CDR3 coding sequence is TGTGCCAGCAGTGCGACAGGGGGCATTTCCTACGAGCAGTACTTC. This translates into CASSATGGISYEQYF.

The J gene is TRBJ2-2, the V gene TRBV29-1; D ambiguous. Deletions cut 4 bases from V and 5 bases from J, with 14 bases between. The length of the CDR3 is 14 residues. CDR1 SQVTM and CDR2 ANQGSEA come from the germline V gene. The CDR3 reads CSVGGTTPTGELFF. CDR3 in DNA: TGCAGCGTTGGAGGCACCACCCCAACCGGGGAGCTGTTTTTT.

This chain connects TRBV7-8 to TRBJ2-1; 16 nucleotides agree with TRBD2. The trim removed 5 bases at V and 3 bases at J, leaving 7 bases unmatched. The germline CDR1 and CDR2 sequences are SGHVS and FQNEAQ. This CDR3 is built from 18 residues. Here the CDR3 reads CASSPGLAGGPLYNEQFF. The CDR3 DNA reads TGTGCCAGCAGCCCGGGACTAGCGGGAGGGCCACTCTACAATGAGCAGTTCTTC. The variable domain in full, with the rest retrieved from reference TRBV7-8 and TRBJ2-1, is GAGVSQSPRYKVAKRGQDVALRCDPISGHVSLFWYQQALGQGPEFLTYFQNEAQLDKSGLPSDRFFAERPEGSVSTLKIQRTQQEDSAVYLCASSPGLAGGPLYNEQFFGPGTRLTVL.

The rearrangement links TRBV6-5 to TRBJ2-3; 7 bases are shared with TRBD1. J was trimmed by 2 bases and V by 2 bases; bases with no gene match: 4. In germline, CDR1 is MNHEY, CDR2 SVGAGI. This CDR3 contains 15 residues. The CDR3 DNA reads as TGTGCCAGCAGTTACGGGCAGGGGGTCACAGATACGCAGTATTTT. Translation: CASSYGQGVTDTQYF.

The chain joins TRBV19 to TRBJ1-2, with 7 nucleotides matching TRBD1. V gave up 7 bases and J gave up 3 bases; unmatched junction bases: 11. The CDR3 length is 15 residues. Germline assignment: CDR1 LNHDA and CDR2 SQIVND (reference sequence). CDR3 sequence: CASTYPGQADYGYTF. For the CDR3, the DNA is TGTGCCAGTACCTACCCAGGACAGGCCGACTATGGCTACACCTTC.

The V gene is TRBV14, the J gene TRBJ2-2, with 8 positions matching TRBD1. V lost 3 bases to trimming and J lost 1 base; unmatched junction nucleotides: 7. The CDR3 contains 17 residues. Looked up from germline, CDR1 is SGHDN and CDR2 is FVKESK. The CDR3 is CASSQWAGQENTGELFF. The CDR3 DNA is TGTGCCAGCAGCCAGTGGGCGGGACAGGAGAACACCGGGGAGCTGTTTTTT.